The rows below give T cell receptor beta chains drawn from one sample of a study of blood T cell repertoires in COVID-19. Libraries were prepared by immunoSEQ multiplex PCR; TCRdb keeps only in-frame clonotypes and omits some of them. The sample comprises roughly 500,000 clones, about 88% of which are singletons, and roughly 8% rests with the top ten. The material sequenced was PBMCs or T cells enriched from blood (not recorded which). The receptors derive from a woman aged 55-70 years who had recovered from COVID-19. Both conserved end residues are part of each CDR3. The D gene is left open where the match is weak. Some rows have no size entry. The others give once, few or many, or a class for an expanded clone.

CDR3nt: TGTGCCAGCAGCCAATTCCCGTTGGGGGGGTTTTCCGGGGAGCTGTTTTTT; CDR3aa: CASSQFPLGGFSGELFF; abundance: NA; v_gene: TRBV4-2; len: 17; j_gene: TRBJ2-2; d_gene: TRBD2
CDR3nt: TGTGCCAGCAGGAAACAGGGAAATCATGGCTACACCTTC; CDR3aa: CASRKQGNHGYTF; abundance: NA; v_gene: TRBV6-5; len: 13; j_gene: TRBJ1-2; d_gene: NA
CDR3nt: TGTGCCAGTGGGACAGGGGGCTTGAATGAGCAGTTCTTC; CDR3aa: CASGTGGLNEQFF; abundance: NA; v_gene: TRBV2; len: 13; j_gene: TRBJ2-1; d_gene: TRBD1
CDR3nt: TGCGCCAGCAGCTCCAGGCACGGACAGGGCTTTGAGCAGTTCTTC; CDR3aa: CASSSRHGQGFEQFF; abundance: NA; v_gene: TRBV5-1; len: 15; j_gene: TRBJ2-1; d_gene: TRBD1
CDR3nt: TGTGCCAGCTCACAACAAACAGGGGTTCAGCCCCAGCATTTT; CDR3aa: CASSQQTGVQPQHF; abundance: NA; v_gene: TRBV18; len: 14; j_gene: TRBJ1-5; d_gene: TRBD1
CDR3nt: TGTGCCACCAGTGATTCCAAACGCGACGGGAGGGGAGGTCAGCCCCAGCATTTT; CDR3aa: CATSDSKRDGRGGQPQHF; abundance: NA; v_gene: TRBV24-1; len: 18; j_gene: TRBJ1-5; d_gene: NA
CDR3nt: TGTGCCAGCAGCTTCAGGGGTGGGGATGAGCAGTTCTTC; CDR3aa: CASSFRGGDEQFF; abundance: NA; v_gene: TRBV5-8; len: 13; j_gene: TRBJ2-1; d_gene: NA
CDR3nt: TGTGCCAGCAGCAAAGAAGGTCCAGGAAAGGTATGGACTGAAGCTTTCTTT; CDR3aa: CASSKEGPGKVWTEAFF; abundance: NA; v_gene: TRBV21-1; len: 17; j_gene: TRBJ1-1; d_gene: NA
CDR3nt: TGTGCCAGCAGCCCCGGACTAGCGGGGGGAGGAGATACGCAGTATTTT; CDR3aa: CASSPGLAGGGDTQYF; abundance: NA; v_gene: TRBV7-2; len: 16; j_gene: TRBJ2-3; d_gene: TRBD2
CDR3nt: TGCGCCAGCAGCCCTAGCCTCTCTTCCTTGAACACCGGGGAGCTGTTTTTT; CDR3aa: CASSPSLSSLNTGELFF; abundance: NA; v_gene: TRBV5-1; len: 17; j_gene: TRBJ2-2; d_gene: NA
CDR3nt: TGTGCCAGCGGGCCAGGGAATGGCTACACCTTC; CDR3aa: CASGPGNGYTF; abundance: once; v_gene: TRBV2; len: 11; j_gene: TRBJ1-2; d_gene: NA
CDR3nt: TGTGCCAGCAGCTCGACAGGTTCCATAGCCAAAAACATTCAGTACTTC; CDR3aa: CASSSTGSIAKNIQYF; abundance: NA; v_gene: TRBV5-5; len: 16; j_gene: TRBJ2-4; d_gene: NA
CDR3nt: TGTGCCAGCAGCTCCCTAGCGGGGGCACTCTACAATGAGCAGTTCTTC; CDR3aa: CASSSLAGALYNEQFF; abundance: once; v_gene: TRBV7-6; len: 16; j_gene: TRBJ2-1; d_gene: TRBD2
CDR3nt: TGCAGCGTCGACGGAGGGGTTGAAAAACTGTTTTTT; CDR3aa: CSVDGGVEKLFF; abundance: NA; v_gene: TRBV29-1; len: 12; j_gene: TRBJ1-4; d_gene: NA
CDR3nt: TGCGCCAGCAAAATGTCTAGCGGGGGGGACAATGAGCAGTTCTTC; CDR3aa: CASKMSSGGDNEQFF; abundance: NA; v_gene: TRBV5-1; len: 15; j_gene: TRBJ2-1; d_gene: TRBD2
CDR3nt: TGTGCCAGCAGGTCCCGGGGTGGCTACACCTTC; CDR3aa: CASRSRGGYTF; abundance: NA; v_gene: TRBV27; len: 11; j_gene: TRBJ1-2; d_gene: NA
CDR3nt: TGTGCCAGCACCACTACAGGAGAGTCTAACTATGGCTACACCTTC; CDR3aa: CASTTTGESNYGYTF; abundance: NA; v_gene: TRBV28; len: 15; j_gene: TRBJ1-2; d_gene: NA
CDR3nt: TGTGCCAGCAGCAAACCGGGACAGTCCTTGGGGGGCTACACCTTC; CDR3aa: CASSKPGQSLGGYTF; abundance: NA; v_gene: TRBV7-2; len: 15; j_gene: TRBJ1-2; d_gene: TRBD1
CDR3nt: TGTGCCAGCAGTCAAACAGGTAGCTCCTACAATGAGCAGTTCTTC; CDR3aa: CASSQTGSSYNEQFF; abundance: NA; v_gene: TRBV6-5; len: 15; j_gene: TRBJ2-1; d_gene: NA
CDR3nt: TGTGCCAAGCGACAGGACAAAAACTATGGCTACACCTTC; CDR3aa: CAKRQDKNYGYTF; abundance: NA; v_gene: TRBV10-3; len: 13; j_gene: TRBJ1-2; d_gene: NA
CDR3nt: TGTGCCAGCAGCCAACCACGCAGGGAAAGCACAGATACGCAGTATTTT; CDR3aa: CASSQPRRESTDTQYF; abundance: NA; v_gene: TRBV3-1/TRBV3-2; len: 16; j_gene: TRBJ2-3; d_gene: NA
CDR3nt: TGTGCCAGCAGCCAAGAGACCAGGGGAGACACTGAAGCTTTCTTT; CDR3aa: CASSQETRGDTEAFF; abundance: NA; v_gene: TRBV4-2; len: 15; j_gene: TRBJ1-1; d_gene: NA
CDR3nt: TGTGCCACCAGCTCCCAGAGGCTACGGGAGACCCAGTACTTC; CDR3aa: CATSSQRLRETQYF; abundance: NA; v_gene: TRBV15; len: 14; j_gene: TRBJ2-5; d_gene: NA
CDR3nt: TGCGCCAGCAGCTTGGGACTACAGGGAGTTGGCTACACCTTC; CDR3aa: CASSLGLQGVGYTF; abundance: NA; v_gene: TRBV5-1; len: 14; j_gene: TRBJ1-2; d_gene: NA
CDR3nt: TGTGCCCGCCAGGACAGCTTCTCCTATAATTCACCCCTCCACTTT; CDR3aa: CARQDSFSYNSPLHF; abundance: few; v_gene: TRBV2; len: 15; j_gene: TRBJ1-6; d_gene: NA
CDR3nt: TGTGCCAGCAGCTCGAGCGTTGACGGCGTAGCTAACTATGGCTACACCTTC; CDR3aa: CASSSSVDGVANYGYTF; abundance: NA; v_gene: TRBV5-6; len: 17; j_gene: TRBJ1-2; d_gene: NA
CDR3nt: TGCAGCGCCGATCGGACAGGAGGAGTTACGAACACTGAAGCTTTCTTT; CDR3aa: CSADRTGGVTNTEAFF; abundance: NA; v_gene: TRBV29-1; len: 16; j_gene: TRBJ1-1; d_gene: TRBD1
CDR3nt: TGCGCCAGCAGCTTGGCCCGTGGGGCGCCGGGTGAAAAACTGTTTTTT; CDR3aa: CASSLARGAPGEKLFF; abundance: NA; v_gene: TRBV5-1; len: 16; j_gene: TRBJ1-4; d_gene: NA
CDR3nt: TGTGCCACCAGTGATTTGTGGCAGGGAAGGTCCGGGGAGCTGTTTTTT; CDR3aa: CATSDLWQGRSGELFF; abundance: NA; v_gene: TRBV24-1; len: 16; j_gene: TRBJ2-2; d_gene: NA
CDR3nt: TGTGCCATCAGTTATGCGGGGGCCGGGGTCTCTGAAGCTTTCTTT; CDR3aa: CAISYAGAGVSEAFF; abundance: NA; v_gene: TRBV10-3; len: 15; j_gene: TRBJ1-1; d_gene: NA
CDR3nt: TGTGCCAGCACCACCCGGGACTATAATTCACCCCTCCACTTT; CDR3aa: CASTTRDYNSPLHF; abundance: NA; v_gene: TRBV6-5; len: 14; j_gene: TRBJ1-6; d_gene: NA
CDR3nt: TGTGCCAGCAGTGAAAGGAGGACAGGGATGGTGAACACTGAAGCTTTCTTT; CDR3aa: CASSERRTGMVNTEAFF; abundance: NA; v_gene: TRBV6-1; len: 17; j_gene: TRBJ1-1; d_gene: TRBD1
CDR3nt: TGTGCCAGCAGTTTATCTAACAGCTATGGCTACACCTTC; CDR3aa: CASSLSNSYGYTF; abundance: NA; v_gene: TRBV12-3/TRBV12-4; len: 13; j_gene: TRBJ1-2; d_gene: NA
CDR3nt: TGCGCCAGCAGCCTACAGGGGGTGGTAGATACGCAGTATTTT; CDR3aa: CASSLQGVVDTQYF; abundance: NA; v_gene: TRBV5-1; len: 14; j_gene: TRBJ2-3; d_gene: TRBD1
CDR3nt: TGTGCCAGCAGCAACCGGGACAGGGGTCTCTGGGAGCAGTACTTC; CDR3aa: CASSNRDRGLWEQYF; abundance: NA; v_gene: TRBV7-9; len: 15; j_gene: TRBJ2-7; d_gene: TRBD1
CDR3nt: TGTGCCAGCAGTCCGCAGGGGGGTCCCACTGAAGCTTTCTTT; CDR3aa: CASSPQGGPTEAFF; abundance: NA; v_gene: TRBV27; len: 14; j_gene: TRBJ1-1; d_gene: TRBD1
CDR3nt: TGTGCCAGCAGAGGGGACAGTTATAATTCACCCCTCCACTTT; CDR3aa: CASRGDSYNSPLHF; abundance: NA; v_gene: TRBV27; len: 14; j_gene: TRBJ1-6; d_gene: TRBD1
CDR3nt: TGTGCCAGCTCACGGGACTTCTCTGGAAACACCATATATTTT; CDR3aa: CASSRDFSGNTIYF; abundance: NA; v_gene: TRBV18; len: 14; j_gene: TRBJ1-3; d_gene: NA
CDR3nt: TGTGCCAGCAGCTTAATTGGGACAACTAATTCACCCCTCCACTTT; CDR3aa: CASSLIGTTNSPLHF; abundance: NA; v_gene: TRBV7-9; len: 15; j_gene: TRBJ1-6; d_gene: NA
CDR3nt: TGTGCCAGCAGTTACAAGACAGGGGTTGGAAACACCATATATTTT; CDR3aa: CASSYKTGVGNTIYF; abundance: NA; v_gene: TRBV6-5; len: 15; j_gene: TRBJ1-3; d_gene: TRBD1
CDR3nt: TGCGCCAGCAGCTTGGCGGGGGGCTCAGGAGAGACCCAGTACTTC; CDR3aa: CASSLAGGSGETQYF; abundance: NA; v_gene: TRBV5-1; len: 15; j_gene: TRBJ2-5; d_gene: NA
CDR3nt: TGTGCCAGCAGCCCCAGGGGGGCAACTAATGAAAAACTGTTTTTT; CDR3aa: CASSPRGATNEKLFF; abundance: few; v_gene: TRBV7-6; len: 15; j_gene: TRBJ1-4; d_gene: TRBD1
CDR3nt: TGTGCCAGCAGCACGCGGGACAGGGGCACTGAAGCTTTCTTT; CDR3aa: CASSTRDRGTEAFF; abundance: once; v_gene: TRBV9; len: 14; j_gene: TRBJ1-1; d_gene: TRBD1
CDR3nt: TGTGCCAGCAGTTACAGCCAGCCCCAGCATTTT; CDR3aa: CASSYSQPQHF; abundance: once; v_gene: TRBV6-5; len: 11; j_gene: TRBJ1-5; d_gene: NA
CDR3nt: TGTGCCAGCTTTGGACAGGGGGTTAATTCACCCCTCCACTTT; CDR3aa: CASFGQGVNSPLHF; abundance: NA; v_gene: TRBV2; len: 14; j_gene: TRBJ1-6; d_gene: TRBD1
CDR3nt: TGTGCCAGCAGCCCCTCGAGGGGGAATGAAAAACTGTTTTTT; CDR3aa: CASSPSRGNEKLFF; abundance: NA; v_gene: TRBV27; len: 14; j_gene: TRBJ1-4; d_gene: NA
CDR3nt: TGTGCCACCAGTGCGGTAGCGGGGGGGCCGAATACGCAGTATTTT; CDR3aa: CATSAVAGGPNTQYF; abundance: NA; v_gene: TRBV24-1; len: 15; j_gene: TRBJ2-3; d_gene: TRBD2
CDR3nt: TGTGCCAGCTCACGAACCGCCCTTATACAGGGGGATCAGCCCCAGCATTTT; CDR3aa: CASSRTALIQGDQPQHF; abundance: NA; v_gene: TRBV18; len: 17; j_gene: TRBJ1-5; d_gene: TRBD1
CDR3nt: TGTGCCACCAGCAACAGACAGGGAGGTACAGATACGCAGTATTTT; CDR3aa: CATSNRQGGTDTQYF; abundance: NA; v_gene: TRBV15; len: 15; j_gene: TRBJ2-3; d_gene: NA
CDR3nt: TGTGCCAGCAGTTACTCACGAGGCTGGAACACTGAAGCTTTCTTT; CDR3aa: CASSYSRGWNTEAFF; abundance: NA; v_gene: TRBV27; len: 15; j_gene: TRBJ1-1; d_gene: NA
CDR3nt: TGTGCCAGCAGTTTCGGAGGTAATCAGCCCCAGCATTTT; CDR3aa: CASSFGGNQPQHF; abundance: NA; v_gene: TRBV27; len: 13; j_gene: TRBJ1-5; d_gene: NA
CDR3nt: TGTGCCAGCTCACTAACTGGACAGGGGGCTAATCAGCCCCAGCATTTT; CDR3aa: CASSLTGQGANQPQHF; abundance: NA; v_gene: TRBV18; len: 16; j_gene: TRBJ1-5; d_gene: TRBD1
CDR3nt: TGTGCCATCAGGCCCGGGACAGGTTTCTCTGGGGCCAACGTCCTGACTTTC; CDR3aa: CAIRPGTGFSGANVLTF; abundance: NA; v_gene: TRBV10-3; len: 17; j_gene: TRBJ2-6; d_gene: TRBD1